This TCR beta chain originates from a study of tumor-infiltrating lymphocytes in primary liver carcinoma. Study-level information: The patients had histopathologically diagnosed primary liver carcinoma, and their disease was treated by surgical resection. Staging of the tumors gave T1-T3 N0M0, with widths of about 4 to 10 cm. Study-wide findings and caveats: Relative to tumor region pairs, the tumor-adjacent and tumor-blood pairs showed overlap that was lower. Since the samples were bulk and unsorted, the CD4+ and CD8+ repertoires were not compared.

RNA isolated from unsorted whole blood supplied the blood RNA, with germline DNA also extracted. On this clonotype: The antigen remains unidentified.

Starting from 500 ng of total RNA, TCR beta cDNA was produced with a primer in the constant region. Each TCR beta library was derived from three nested multiplex PCR rounds that employed slightly modified ARM-PCR. TCRdb analysed the multiplex PCR reads with MiXCR anew, one entry per CDR3 protein. The sample carries about 320,000 distinct CDR3 sequences, more than 55% recorded once. This clonotype originated in a man aged 40-49 years with primary liver carcinoma and hepatitis B virus infection. Sequencing used peripheral blood.

This CDR3 is CASSSFTSELFF. CDR3 bases: TGTGCCAGCAGCTCTTTCACCAGTGAGCTGTTTTTT. The chain recombines TRBV11-3 with TRBJ2-2; D uncertain. The length of the CDR3 is 12 residues. Trimming took 4 bases from V and 11 from J, leaving 11 bases between them. Germline CDR1 and CDR2: SGHNT and YENEEA.